This TCR beta chain was identified in a study of cytomegalovirus exposure and HLA in healthy donors. Trimming stripped 6 bases from V and 1 base from J, with 12 bases between. From germline, CDR1 is MNHEY and CDR2 SVGAGI. CDR3 length equals 14 residues. The study drew the donors from its roughly 110-subject validation cohort, separate from the roughly 670-subject first cohort. The study, taken as a whole, reports: First-cohort TCR clusters tended to co-occur in the roughly 120 validation repertoires, a later analysis found. Reported performance of the classifier showed diagnosis of cytomegalovirus status with high specificity and sensitivity. Cytomegalovirus association was listed for 150 or so TCR beta chains.

Worth noting for this clone: No antigen is known for it.

Using immunoSEQ multiplex PCR, the repertoire was profiled, and TCRdb retains in-frame clones only, with some absent. The sample records approximately 80,000 clones, 90% to 95% being singletons. The receptor was derived from a woman between 25 and 40 years old in good health and CMV-seronegative. The gene calls are TRBV6-5 and TRBJ1-1; no clear D gene. The source material was PBMCs. The chain's CDR3 is CASSPTLTNTEAFF. In DNA form, the CDR3 reads TGTGCCAGCAGCCCGACACTGACGAACACTGAAGCTTTCTTT.